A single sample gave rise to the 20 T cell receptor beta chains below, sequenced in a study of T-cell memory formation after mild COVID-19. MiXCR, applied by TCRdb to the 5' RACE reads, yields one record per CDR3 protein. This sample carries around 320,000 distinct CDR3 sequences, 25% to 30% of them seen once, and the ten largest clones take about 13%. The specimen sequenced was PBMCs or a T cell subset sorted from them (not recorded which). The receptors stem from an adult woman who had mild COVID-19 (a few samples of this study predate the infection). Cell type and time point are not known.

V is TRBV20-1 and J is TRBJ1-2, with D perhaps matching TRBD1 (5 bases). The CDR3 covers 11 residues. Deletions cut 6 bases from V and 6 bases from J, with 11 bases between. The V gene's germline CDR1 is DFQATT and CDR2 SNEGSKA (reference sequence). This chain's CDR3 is CSAWTRDGYTF. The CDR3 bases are TGCAGTGCCTGGACACGAGATGGCTACACCTTC.

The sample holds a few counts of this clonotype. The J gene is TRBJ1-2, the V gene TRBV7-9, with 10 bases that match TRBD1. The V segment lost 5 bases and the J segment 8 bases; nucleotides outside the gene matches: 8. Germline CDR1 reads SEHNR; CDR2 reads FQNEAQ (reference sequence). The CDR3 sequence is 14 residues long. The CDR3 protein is CASSVRGQGEGYTF. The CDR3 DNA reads TGTGCCAGCAGCGTCCGTGGACAGGGGGAAGGCTACACCTTC.

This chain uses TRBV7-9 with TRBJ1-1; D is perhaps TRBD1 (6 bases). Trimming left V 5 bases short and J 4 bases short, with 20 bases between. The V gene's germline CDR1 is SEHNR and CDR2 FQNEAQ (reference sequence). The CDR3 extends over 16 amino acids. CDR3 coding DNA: TGTGCCAGCAGCCCTCCCACAGGGACCTTTGGCACTGAAGCTTTCTTT. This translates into CASSPPTGTFGTEAFF.

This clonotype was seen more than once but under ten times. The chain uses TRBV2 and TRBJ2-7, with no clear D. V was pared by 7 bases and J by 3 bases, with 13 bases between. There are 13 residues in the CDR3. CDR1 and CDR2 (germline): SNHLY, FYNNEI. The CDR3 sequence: CASKSLSFYEQYF. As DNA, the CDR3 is TGTGCCAGCAAGTCCCTCAGTTTCTACGAGCAGTACTTC.

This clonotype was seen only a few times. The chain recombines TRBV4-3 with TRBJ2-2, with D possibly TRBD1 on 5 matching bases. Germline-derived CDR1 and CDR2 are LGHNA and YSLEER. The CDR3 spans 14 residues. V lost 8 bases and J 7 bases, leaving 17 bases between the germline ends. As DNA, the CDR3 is TGCGCCAGCTCTCAGGACATTCTCCTCGGGGAGCTGTTTTTT. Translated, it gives CASSQDILLGELFF.

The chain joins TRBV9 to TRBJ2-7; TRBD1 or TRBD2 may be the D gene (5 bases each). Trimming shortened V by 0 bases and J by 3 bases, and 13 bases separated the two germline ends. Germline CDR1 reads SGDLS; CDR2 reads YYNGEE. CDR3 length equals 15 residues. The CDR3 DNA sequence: TGTGCCAGCAGCGTAGGCTTGGGGACCAACTACGAGCAGTACTTC. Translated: CASSVGLGTNYEQYF.

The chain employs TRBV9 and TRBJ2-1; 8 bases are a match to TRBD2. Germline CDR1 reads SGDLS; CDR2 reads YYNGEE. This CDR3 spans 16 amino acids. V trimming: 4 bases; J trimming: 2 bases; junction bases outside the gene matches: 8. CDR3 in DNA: TGTGCCAGCAGCAAGGGGGGTAGCGGGACCTACAATGAGCAGTTCTTC. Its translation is CASSKGGSGTYNEQFF. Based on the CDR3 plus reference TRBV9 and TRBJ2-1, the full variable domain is DSGVTQTPKHLITATGQRVTLRCSPRSGDLSVYWYQQSLDQGLQFLIQYYNGEERAKGNILERFSAQQFPDLHSELNLSSLELGDSALYFCASSKGGSGTYNEQFFGPGTRLTVL.

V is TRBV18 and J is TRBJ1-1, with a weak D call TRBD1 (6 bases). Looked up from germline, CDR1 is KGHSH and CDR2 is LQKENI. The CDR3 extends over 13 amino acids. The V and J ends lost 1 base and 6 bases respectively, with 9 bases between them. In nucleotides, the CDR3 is TGTGCCAGCTCACCACTTGCAGGGGCTGAAGCTTTCTTT. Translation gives CASSPLAGAEAFF.

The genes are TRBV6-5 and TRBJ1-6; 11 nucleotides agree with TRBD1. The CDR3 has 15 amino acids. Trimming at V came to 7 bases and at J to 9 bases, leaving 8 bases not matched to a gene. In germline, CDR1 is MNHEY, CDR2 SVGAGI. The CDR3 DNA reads TGTGCCAGCAACCAGGGACAGGGGGTTAGTTCACCCCTCCACTTT. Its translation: CASNQGQGVSSPLHF.

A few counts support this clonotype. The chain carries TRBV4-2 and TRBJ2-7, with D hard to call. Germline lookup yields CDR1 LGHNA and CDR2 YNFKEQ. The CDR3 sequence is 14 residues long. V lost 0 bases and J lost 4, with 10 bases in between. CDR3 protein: CASSQDSVSYEQYF. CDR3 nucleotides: TGTGCCAGCAGCCAAGACAGTGTCAGTTACGAGCAGTACTTC.

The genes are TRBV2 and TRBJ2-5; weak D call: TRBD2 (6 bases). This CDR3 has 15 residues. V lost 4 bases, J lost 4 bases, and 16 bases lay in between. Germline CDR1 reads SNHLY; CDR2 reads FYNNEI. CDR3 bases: TGTGCCAGCAGTGTATCCTGGGGGGTAGTAGAGACCCAGTACTTC. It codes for CASSVSWGVVETQYF.

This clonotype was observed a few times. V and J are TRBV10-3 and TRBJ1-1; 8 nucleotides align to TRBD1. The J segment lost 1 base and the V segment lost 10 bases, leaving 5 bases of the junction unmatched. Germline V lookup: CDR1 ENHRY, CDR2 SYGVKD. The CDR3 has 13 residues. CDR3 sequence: CATQTGANTEAFF. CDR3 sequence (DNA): TGTGCCACCCAGACAGGGGCGAACACTGAAGCTTTCTTT.

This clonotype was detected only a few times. The CDR3 is CATSDPTGRNEQFF. CDR3 DNA: TGTGCCACCAGTGATCCGACAGGGAGGAATGAGCAGTTCTTC. The chain is built from TRBV24-1 and TRBJ2-1; tentative D call: TRBD1 (7 bases). The germline V gene encodes CDR1 KGHDR and CDR2 SFDVKD. V shed 3 bases and J shed 7 bases, with 12 bases lying between them. This CDR3 is built from 14 residues.

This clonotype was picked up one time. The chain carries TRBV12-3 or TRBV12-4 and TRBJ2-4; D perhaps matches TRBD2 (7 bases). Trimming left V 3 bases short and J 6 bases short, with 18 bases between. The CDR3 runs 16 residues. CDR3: CASSLGGGIHGNIQYF. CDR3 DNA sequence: TGTGCCAGCAGTTTGGGAGGGGGGATTCACGGAAACATTCAGTACTTC.

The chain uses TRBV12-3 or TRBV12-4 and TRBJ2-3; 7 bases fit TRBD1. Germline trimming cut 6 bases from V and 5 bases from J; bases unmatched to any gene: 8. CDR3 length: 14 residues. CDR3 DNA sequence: TGTGCCAGCAGCCCAGACAGGGTGGGAGATACGCAGTATTTT. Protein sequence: CASSPDRVGDTQYF.

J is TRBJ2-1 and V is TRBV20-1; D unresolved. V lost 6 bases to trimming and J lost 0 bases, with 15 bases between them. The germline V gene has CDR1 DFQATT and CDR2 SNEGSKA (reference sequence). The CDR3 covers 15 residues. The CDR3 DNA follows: TGCAGTGCCCCACCTGGCGACGGCTCCTACAATGAGCAGTTCTTC. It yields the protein CSAPPGDGSYNEQFF.

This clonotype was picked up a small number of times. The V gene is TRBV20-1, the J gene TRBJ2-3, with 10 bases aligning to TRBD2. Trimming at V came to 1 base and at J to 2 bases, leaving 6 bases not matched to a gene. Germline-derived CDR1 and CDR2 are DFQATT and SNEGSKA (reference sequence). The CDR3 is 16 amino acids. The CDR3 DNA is TGCAGTGCTAGAGGTATTGGGACTAGCGTCACAGATACGCAGTATTTT. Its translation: CSARGIGTSVTDTQYF.

The CDR3 loop is CASSTDLLAAYNEQFF. The DNA for the CDR3 is TGCGCCAGCAGCACCGACTTACTAGCGGCCTACAATGAGCAGTTCTTC. This sequence joins TRBV5-1 and TRBJ2-1, with TRBD2 identical over 8 bases. The V and J ends lost 4 bases and 2 bases, in that order; junction bases with no gene match: 8. This CDR3 spans 16 amino acids. Germline assignment: CDR1 SGHRS and CDR2 YFSETQ.

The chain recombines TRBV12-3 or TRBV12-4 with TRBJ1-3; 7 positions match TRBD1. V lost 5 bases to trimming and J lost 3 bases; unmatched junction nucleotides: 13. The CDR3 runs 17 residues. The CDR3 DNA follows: TGTGCCAGCAGTAGACGGGACAGCGCCATCCTTGGAAACACCATATATTTT. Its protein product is CASSRRDSAILGNTIYF.

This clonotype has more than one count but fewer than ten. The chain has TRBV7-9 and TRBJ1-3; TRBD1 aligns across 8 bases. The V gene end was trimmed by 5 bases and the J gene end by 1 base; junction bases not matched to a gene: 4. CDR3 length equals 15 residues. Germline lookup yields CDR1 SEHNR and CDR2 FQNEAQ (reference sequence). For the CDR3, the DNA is TGTGCCAGCAGCCTACAGGGGGATTCTGGAAACACCATATATTTT. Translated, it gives CASSLQGDSGNTIYF.